A selection of T cell receptor beta chains follows, all from one sample in a study of cytomegalovirus exposure and HLA in healthy donors. Clones were read by immunoSEQ multiplex PCR, and TCRdb kept only the in-frame ones, dropping some. Of about 45,000 clones detected, approximately 90% appear once; the ten largest clones hold more than 7.5%. Sample: PBMCs. The receptors originated from a woman aged 40 to 49 in good health and CMV-seropositive. Both conserved end residues are part of each CDR3. A D gene is named only where the DNA matches it firmly. Only some rows state a clone size, as once, few, many or a class for expanded clones.

CDR3nt,CDR3aa,v_gene,j_gene,abundance,d_gene
TGCGCCAGCAGCTGGACTAGCGGGAGCTCCTACAATGAGCAGTTCTTC,CASSWTSGSSYNEQFF,TRBV5-1,TRBJ2-1,NA,TRBD2
TGTGCCAGCAGTGAATATATTCAGGCGGGGGGATTCTACGAGCAGTACTTC,CASSEYIQAGGFYEQYF,TRBV25-1,TRBJ2-7,NA,TRBD2
TGTGCCAGCAGCCTAACTAGCGGGAACAATGGCGGGCAGTTCTTC,CASSLTSGNNGGQFF,TRBV2,TRBJ2-1,NA,TRBD2
TGTGCCAGCAGCTTGGGGGTAGGACAGGGAAACGAAAAACTGTTTTTT,CASSLGVGQGNEKLFF,TRBV7-2,TRBJ1-4,NA,TRBD1
TGTGCCAGTACCCGCGGACAGGGCTCCTATAATTCACCCCTCCACTTT,CASTRGQGSYNSPLHF,TRBV2,TRBJ1-6,NA,TRBD1
TGTGCCAGCAGTCGAGCCGACAGGGACCAAGAGACCCAGTACTTC,CASSRADRDQETQYF,TRBV25-1,TRBJ2-5,once,TRBD1
TGTGCCAGCAGCATCAGACAGGGGGCTAATGAGCAGTTCTTC,CASSIRQGANEQFF,TRBV7-9,TRBJ2-1,once,TRBD1
TGTGCCAGCAGTCGCAGGGTTTCCTACGAGCAGTACTTC,CASSRRVSYEQYF,TRBV6-5,TRBJ2-7,NA,NA
TGTGCCAGCAGTTCAGTTTCCGCCTACGAGCAGTACTTC,CASSSVSAYEQYF,TRBV6-5,TRBJ2-7,NA,NA
TGTGCCAGCAGCTTACTTCCGGGGAGGGATTCACCCCTCCACTTT,CASSLLPGRDSPLHF,TRBV7-3,TRBJ1-6,NA,NA
TGTGCCAGCGGACAATACAGGGGGCTCTATGGCTACACCTTC,CASGQYRGLYGYTF,TRBV6-5,TRBJ1-2,NA,TRBD1
TGCGCCAGCAGCCAAGGGGGGGTGGGCTCTTACAATGAGCAGTTCTTC,CASSQGGVGSYNEQFF,TRBV4-1,TRBJ2-1,NA,NA
TGTGCCAGCAGGTTAGGTAGCGTGAACACCGGGGAGCTGTTTTTT,CASRLGSVNTGELFF,TRBV9,TRBJ2-2,few,NA
TGTGCCAGCAGCTTAAAGGGACAGGGGTTCGCTAGCGAGCAGTACTTC,CASSLKGQGFASEQYF,TRBV5-4,TRBJ2-7,NA,TRBD1
TGTGCCAGCAGTTCTTTACAGGGTTACACTGAAGCTTTCTTT,CASSSLQGYTEAFF,TRBV6-5,TRBJ1-1,once,NA
TGTGCCACCAGCAGTGGTGACGAGGCATCAGATACGCAGTATTTT,CATSSGDEASDTQYF,TRBV15,TRBJ2-3,once,NA
TGTGCCAGTAGCCCACAGGGGGCAAGGGGAGGTCAGCCCCAGCATTTT,CASSPQGARGGQPQHF,TRBV19,TRBJ1-5,NA,TRBD1
TGTGCCAGCTCAACTAGCAGACTCATGGAGCAGTACTTC,CASSTSRLMEQYF,TRBV7-9,TRBJ2-7,once,NA
TGTGCCAGCAGACGCCGGGACATCTATGGCTACACCTTC,CASRRRDIYGYTF,TRBV2,TRBJ1-2,NA,NA
TGTGCCAGCAGCTTAACCCACGGGCGGGATCTTGAAGCTTTCTTT,CASSLTHGRDLEAFF,TRBV5-6,TRBJ1-1,NA,NA
TGTGCCAGCTGGACAGGCGTCACTGGTGGCTACACCTTC,CASWTGVTGGYTF,TRBV6-1,TRBJ1-2,once,TRBD1
TGTGCCAGCAGCTTGGTGCGGGCGTCGGGATGGGGTGAAGCTTTCTTT,CASSLVRASGWGEAFF,TRBV5-6,TRBJ1-1,few,NA